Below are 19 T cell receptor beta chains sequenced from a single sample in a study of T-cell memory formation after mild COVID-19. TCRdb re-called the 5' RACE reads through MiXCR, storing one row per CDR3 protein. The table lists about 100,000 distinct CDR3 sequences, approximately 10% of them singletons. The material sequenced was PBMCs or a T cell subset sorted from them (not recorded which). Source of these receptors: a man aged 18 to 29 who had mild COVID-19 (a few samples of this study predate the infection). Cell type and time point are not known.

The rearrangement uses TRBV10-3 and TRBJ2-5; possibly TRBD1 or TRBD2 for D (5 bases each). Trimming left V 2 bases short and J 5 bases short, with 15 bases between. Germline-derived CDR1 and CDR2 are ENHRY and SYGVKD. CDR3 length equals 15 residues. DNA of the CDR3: TGTGCCATCAGTGAGGGGACCGATGGGTGGGAGACCCAGTACTTC. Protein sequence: CAISEGTDGWETQYF.

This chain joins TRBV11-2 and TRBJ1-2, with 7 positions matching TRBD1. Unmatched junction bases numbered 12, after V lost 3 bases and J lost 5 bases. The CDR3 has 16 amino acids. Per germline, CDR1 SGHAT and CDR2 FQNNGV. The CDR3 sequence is CASSLMGQKIGYGYTF. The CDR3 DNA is TGTGCCAGCAGCTTGATGGGACAGAAGATTGGATATGGCTACACCTTC.

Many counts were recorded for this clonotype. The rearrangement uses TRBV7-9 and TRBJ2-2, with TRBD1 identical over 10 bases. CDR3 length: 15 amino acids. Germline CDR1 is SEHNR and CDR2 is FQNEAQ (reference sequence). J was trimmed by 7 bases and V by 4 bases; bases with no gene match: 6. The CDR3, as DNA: TGTGCCAGCAGCTCCGGGACAGGGGACATCGGGGAGCTGTTTTTT. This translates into CASSSGTGDIGELFF.

This CDR3 is CASSDLTEWVGYTF. CDR3 in DNA: TGTGCCAGCAGTGACCTCACCGAGTGGGTCGGCTACACCTTC. The chain recombines TRBV6-2 or TRBV6-3 with TRBJ1-2; D ambiguous. Trimming removed 5 bases at V and 8 bases at J, with 18 bases between. Germline lookup yields CDR1 MNHEY and CDR2 SVGEGT. The CDR3 runs to 14 residues.

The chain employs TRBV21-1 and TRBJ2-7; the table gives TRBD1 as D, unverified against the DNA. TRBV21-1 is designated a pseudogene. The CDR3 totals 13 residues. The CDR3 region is CANRTRGPYEQYF. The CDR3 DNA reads TGTGCCAACCGGACAAGGGGGCCCTACGAGCAGTACTTC.

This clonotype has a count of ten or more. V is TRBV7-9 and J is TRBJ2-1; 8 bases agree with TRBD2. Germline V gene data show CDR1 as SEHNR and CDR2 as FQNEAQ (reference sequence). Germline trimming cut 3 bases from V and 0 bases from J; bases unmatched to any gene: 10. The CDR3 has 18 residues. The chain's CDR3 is CASSFGIAGLSSYNEQFF. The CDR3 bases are TGTGCCAGCAGCTTCGGCATAGCGGGGTTGAGCTCCTACAATGAGCAGTTCTTC.

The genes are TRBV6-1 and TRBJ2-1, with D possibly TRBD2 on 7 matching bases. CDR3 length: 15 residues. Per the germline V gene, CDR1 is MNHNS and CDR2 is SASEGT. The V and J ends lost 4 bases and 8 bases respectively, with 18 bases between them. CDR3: CASSVWGGAADEQFF. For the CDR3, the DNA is TGTGCCAGCAGTGTTTGGGGGGGGGCCGCGGATGAGCAGTTCTTC.

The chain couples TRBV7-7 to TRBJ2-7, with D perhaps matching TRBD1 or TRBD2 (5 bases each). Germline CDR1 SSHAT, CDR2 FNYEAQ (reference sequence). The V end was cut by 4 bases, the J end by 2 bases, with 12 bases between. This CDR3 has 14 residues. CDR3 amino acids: CASSSSRDPYEQYF. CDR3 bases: TGTGCCAGCAGCTCAAGCCGGGACCCCTACGAGCAGTACTTC.

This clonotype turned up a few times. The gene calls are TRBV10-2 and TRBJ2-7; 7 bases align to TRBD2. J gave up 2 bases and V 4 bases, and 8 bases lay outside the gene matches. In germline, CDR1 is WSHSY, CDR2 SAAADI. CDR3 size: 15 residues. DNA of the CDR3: TGCGCCAGCAGTGCCCTAGCGGTGACAACCTACGAGCAGTACTTC. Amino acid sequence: CASSALAVTTYEQYF.

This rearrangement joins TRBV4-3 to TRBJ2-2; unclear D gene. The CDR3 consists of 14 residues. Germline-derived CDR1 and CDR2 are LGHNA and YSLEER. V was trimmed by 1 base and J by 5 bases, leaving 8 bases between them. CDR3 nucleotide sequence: TGCGCCAGCAGCCAAGGTGAAGGGACCGGGGAGCTGTTTTTT. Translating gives CASSQGEGTGELFF.

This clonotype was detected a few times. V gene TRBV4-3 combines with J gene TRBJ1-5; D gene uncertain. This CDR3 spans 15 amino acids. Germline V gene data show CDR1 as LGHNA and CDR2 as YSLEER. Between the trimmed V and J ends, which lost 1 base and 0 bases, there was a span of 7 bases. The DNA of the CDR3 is TGCGCCAGCAGCCAAGCGATAGATAGCAATCAGCCCCAGCATTTT. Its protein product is CASSQAIDSNQPQHF.

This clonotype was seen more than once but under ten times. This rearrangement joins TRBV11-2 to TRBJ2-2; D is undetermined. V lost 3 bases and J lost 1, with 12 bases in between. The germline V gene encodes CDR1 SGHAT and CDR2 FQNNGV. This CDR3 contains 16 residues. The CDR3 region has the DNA TGTGCCAGCAGCTTTTGGGAAGACCTGAACACCGGGGAGCTGTTTTTT. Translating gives CASSFWEDLNTGELFF.

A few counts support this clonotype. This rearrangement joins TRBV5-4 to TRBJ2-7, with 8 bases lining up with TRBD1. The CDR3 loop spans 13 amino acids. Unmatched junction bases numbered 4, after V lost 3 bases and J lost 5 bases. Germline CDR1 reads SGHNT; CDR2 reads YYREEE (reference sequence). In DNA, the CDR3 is TGTGCCAGCAGCTATGCAGGGGGCCACGAGCAGTACGTC. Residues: CASSYAGGHEQYV.

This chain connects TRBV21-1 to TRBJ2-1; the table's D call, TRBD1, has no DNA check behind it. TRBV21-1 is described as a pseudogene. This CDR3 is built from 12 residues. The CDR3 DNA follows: TGTGCCAGCAGCAAAAAGGGGAATGAGCAGTTCTTC. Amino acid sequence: CASSKKGNEQFF.

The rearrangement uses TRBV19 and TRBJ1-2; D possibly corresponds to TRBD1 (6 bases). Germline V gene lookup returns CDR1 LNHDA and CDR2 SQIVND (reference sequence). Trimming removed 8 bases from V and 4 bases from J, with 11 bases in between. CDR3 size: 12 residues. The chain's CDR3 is CASGGGRYGYTF. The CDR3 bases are TGTGCCAGTGGCGGGGGCCGCTATGGCTACACCTTC.

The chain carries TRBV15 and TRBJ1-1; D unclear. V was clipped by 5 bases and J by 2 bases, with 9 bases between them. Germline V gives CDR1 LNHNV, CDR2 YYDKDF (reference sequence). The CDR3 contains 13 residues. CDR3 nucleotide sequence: TGTGCCACCAGCCGCCGTGATAACACTGAAGCTTTCTTT. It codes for CATSRRDNTEAFF.

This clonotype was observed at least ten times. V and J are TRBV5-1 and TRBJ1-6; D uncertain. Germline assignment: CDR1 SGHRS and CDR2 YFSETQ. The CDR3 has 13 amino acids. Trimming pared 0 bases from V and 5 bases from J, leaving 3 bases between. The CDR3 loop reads CASSLVNNSPLHF. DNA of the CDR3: TGCGCCAGCAGCTTGGTGAATAATTCACCCCTCCACTTT.

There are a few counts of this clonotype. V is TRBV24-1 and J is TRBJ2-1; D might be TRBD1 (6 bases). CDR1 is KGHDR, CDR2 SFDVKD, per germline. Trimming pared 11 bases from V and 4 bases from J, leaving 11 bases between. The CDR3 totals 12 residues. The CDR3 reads CAKNRAYNEQFF. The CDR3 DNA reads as TGTGCCAAGAACAGGGCGTACAATGAGCAGTTCTTC.

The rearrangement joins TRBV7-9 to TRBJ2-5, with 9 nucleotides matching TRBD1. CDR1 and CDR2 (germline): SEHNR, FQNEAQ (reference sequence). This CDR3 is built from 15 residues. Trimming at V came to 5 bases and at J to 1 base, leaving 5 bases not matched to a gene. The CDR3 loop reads CASSHGTGPQETQYF. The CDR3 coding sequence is TGTGCCAGCAGCCACGGGACAGGGCCCCAAGAGACCCAGTACTTC.